Sequencing of this T cell receptor beta chain was carried out in a study of STAT5B mutations in CD4+ large granular lymphocyte leukemia. Healthy controls were blood donor buffy coats. Original analysis: A productive frequency of 2.59 x 10-5 was the lowest detectable. Generated by immunoSEQ multiplex PCR, the TCRdb table keeps only in-frame clones and is missing some. D and trimming were read from the DNA, whereas the V and J calls and clone size are those reported in that table. The table shows over 35,000 clones, with 70% to 85% occurring only once. The source is a human donor in good health. Sequenced sample: CD4+ T cells from blood buffy coats.

In DNA form, the CDR3 reads TGTGCCAGTAGTACCAGGACTAGCGGGTACCACGAGCAGTACTTC. Translation: CASSTRTSGYHEQYF. This chain links TRBV19 with TRBJ2-7, with 11 nucleotides matching TRBD2. The V segment lost 4 bases and the J segment 5 bases; nucleotides outside the gene matches: 7. Germline V CDR1 and CDR2: LNHDA, SQIVND (reference sequence). The length of the CDR3 is 15 residues.